These 20 T cell receptor beta chains were all obtained from the same sample, sequenced in a study of T cells in Graves' hyperthyroidism and ophthalmopathy. What was amplified from RNA transcripts were TCR beta CDR3 regions. Researchers ran a first-round RT-PCR on the TCR CDR3 using the HTBI primer set. Using its own MiXCR run on the multiplex PCR reads, TCRdb lists one record per CDR3 protein. The sample has 300,000 to 500,000 distinct CDR3 sequences; about 14% are singletons. Sequenced material: blood. Every receptor here comes from a man aged 50-60 years with Graves' ophthalmopathy.

Ten or more counts support this clonotype. The chain has TRBV5-1 and TRBJ2-3; D is possibly TRBD1 or TRBD2 (5 bases each). This CDR3 region has 17 residues. In germline, CDR1 is SGHRS, CDR2 YFSETQ. Trimming pared 1 base from V and 2 bases from J, leaving 17 bases between. CDR3 DNA: TGCGCCAGCAGCTTGCTCCCTTCGGGGACGGCCACAGATACGCAGTATTTT. Translated, it gives CASSLLPSGTATDTQYF. Filled out from reference TRBV5-1 and TRBJ2-3, the complete variable domain reads KAGVTQTPRYLIKTRGQQVTLSCSPISGHRSVSWYQQTPGQGLQFLFEYFSETQRNKGNFPGRFSGRQFSNSRSEMNVSTLELGDSALYLCASSLLPSGTATDTQYFGPGTRLTVL.

On this clonotype itself: A much larger clone is a single base away; this may be a read error. This chain uses TRBV5-1 with TRBJ2-7; the match to TRBD1 covers 10 bases. Germline assignment: CDR1 SGHRS and CDR2 YFSETQ. The CDR3 extends over 15 amino acids. This chain's CDR3 is CSSSLHGTGAYEQYF. DNA for the CDR3: TGCTCCAGCAGCTTACATGGGACAGGGGCCTACGAGCAGTACTTC.

Only a few counts were recorded for this clonotype. As DNA, the CDR3 is TGTGCCAGTACCCCAAATAAGGTGAATAGCAATCAGCCCCAGCATTTT. Its protein is CASTPNKVNSNQPQHF. The chain is built from TRBV19 and TRBJ1-5; D remains unclear. This CDR3 has 16 amino acids. CDR1 is LNHDA and CDR2 is SQIVND in the germline V gene (reference sequence). V lost 7 bases, J lost 0 bases, and 16 bases lay in between.

This clonotype was detected many times. This rearrangement joins TRBV20-1 to TRBJ2-2, with D unresolved. The V end lost 1 base, the J end lost 5 bases, and 14 bases lay between the germline ends. In germline, CDR1 is DFQATT, CDR2 SNEGSKA (reference sequence). The CDR3 is made up of 15 amino acids. As DNA, the CDR3 is TGCAGTGCTAGAGGGACGCTGATCGGAACCGGGGAGCTGTTTTTT. This sequence encodes CSARGTLIGTGELFF.

This clonotype was detected many times. The chain carries TRBV13 and TRBJ2-3; 15 positions match TRBD2. V dropped 5 bases and J dropped 6; count of bases not matched to a gene: 9. The CDR3 is 17 amino acids. Looked up from germline, CDR1 is PRHDT and CDR2 is FYEKMQ (reference sequence). The CDR3 here is CASSRWTSGREGDTQYF. CDR3 bases: TGTGCCAGCAGCAGATGGACTAGCGGGAGGGAGGGCGATACGCAGTATTTT.

Only a few counts were recorded for this clonotype. The V gene is TRBV4-1, the J gene TRBJ2-7; TRBD2 matches at 7 bases. The germline CDR1 and CDR2 sequences are MGHRA and YSYEKL. The V and J ends lost 2 bases and 4 bases, in that order; junction bases with no gene match: 5. The CDR3 extends over 14 amino acids. The CDR3 coding sequence is TGCGCCAGCAGCCAATGGGAGGGACCATACGAGCAGTACTTC. It encodes CASSQWEGPYEQYF.

The chain joins TRBV18 to TRBJ1-1, with TRBD1 matching 10 bases. The CDR3 is 15 residues long. The V and J ends lost 4 bases and 1 base, in that order; junction bases with no gene match: 3. Per the germline V gene, CDR1 is KGHSH and CDR2 is LQKENI. The CDR3, as DNA: TGTGCCAGCTCACGACAGGGGGCGCAGAACACTGAAGCTTTCTTT. Translated: CASSRQGAQNTEAFF.

This clonotype was counted many times. The genes are TRBV3-1 and TRBJ2-2; D not certain. The CDR3 is 13 residues long. V dropped 3 bases and J dropped 4 bases, with 6 bases sitting between them. Per germline, CDR1 LGHDT and CDR2 YNNKEL (reference sequence). The CDR3 coding sequence is TGTGCCAGCAGCCACAGGTCCACCGGGGAGCTGTTTTTT. Its translation is CASSHRSTGELFF. Drawing the rest from reference TRBV3-1 and TRBJ2-2, the complete variable domain is DTAVSQTPKYLVTQMGNDKSIKCEQNLGHDTMYWYKQDSKKFLKIMFSYNNKELIINETVPNRFSPKSPDKAHLNLHINSLELGDSAVYFCASSHRSTGELFFGEGSRLTVL.

The chain links TRBV6-2 or TRBV6-3 to TRBJ2-7; a weak D match, TRBD1 (6 bases). Looked up from germline, CDR1 is MNHEY and CDR2 is SVGEGT. The germline V and J ends were trimmed by 7 bases and 0 bases, with 16 bases remaining between them. This CDR3 spans 15 amino acids. The chain's CDR3 is CASIRQASGSYEQYF. DNA of the CDR3: TGTGCCAGCATTAGACAGGCATCGGGCTCCTACGAGCAGTACTTC.

The chain employs TRBV27 and TRBJ1-5, with 7 bases matching TRBD1. V shed 3 bases and J 4 bases; nucleotides not matched to a gene: 6. In germline, CDR1 is MNHEY, CDR2 SMNVEV (reference sequence). The CDR3 sequence is 15 residues long. This CDR3 reads CASSLGQRHNQPQHF. The CDR3 DNA reads as TGTGCCAGCAGTTTGGGACAGAGACATAATCAGCCCCAGCATTTT.

V and J are TRBV28 and TRBJ2-1, with TRBD2 matching over 9 bases. Germline CDR1 is MDHEN and CDR2 is SYDVKM. The CDR3 sequence is 15 residues long. V shed 7 bases, J shed 8 bases, and the junction held 12 bases outside the gene matches. CDR3 amino acids: CASNSGRLGGDEQFF. The CDR3 coding sequence is TGTGCCAGCAATAGCGGGAGACTAGGGGGGGATGAGCAGTTCTTC. The entire variable domain, with the rest obtained from reference TRBV28 and TRBJ2-1, is as follows: DVKVTQSSRYLVKRTGEKVFLECVQDMDHENMFWYRQDPGLGLRLIYFSYDVKMKEKGDIPEGYSVSREKKERFSLILESASTNQTSMYLCASNSGRLGGDEQFFGPGTRLTVL.

This clonotype was recorded many times. The chain joins TRBV11-2 to TRBJ2-1; 13 positions match TRBD2. Germline CDR1 is SGHAT and CDR2 is FQNNGV. V dropped 5 bases and J dropped 8; count of bases not matched to a gene: 3. The CDR3 totals 14 residues. CDR3 in DNA: TGTGCCAGCAGCCAACTAGCGGGAGGGTATGAGCAGTTCTTC. It encodes CASSQLAGGYEQFF.

In its sample, this clonotype was seen many times. This chain uses TRBV30 with TRBJ1-1; no reliable D call. Germline-derived CDR1 and CDR2 are GTSNPN and SVGIG (reference sequence). V was cut by 5 bases and J by 6 bases, with 10 bases left in between. This CDR3 spans 11 amino acids. CDR3 sequence reads: CAWGLRAEAFF. CDR3 nucleotide sequence: TGTGCCTGGGGACTCCGCGCTGAAGCTTTCTTT.

DNA for the CDR3: TGTGCCAGCAGCTTGACTAGAGCCTACAATGAGCAGTTCTTC. Encoded protein: CASSLTRAYNEQFF. The chain employs TRBV11-2 and TRBJ2-1; TRBD2 might be the D (6 bases). This CDR3 spans 14 amino acids. In germline, CDR1 is SGHAT, CDR2 FQNNGV. V lost 3 bases, J lost 2 bases, and 8 bases lay in between.

This clonotype has a count of ten or more. The chain recombines TRBV7-6 with TRBJ2-5; TRBD1 matches at 9 bases. The CDR3 sequence is 15 residues long. The ends lost 5 bases at V and 5 bases at J; junction bases unmatched: 9. Germline V gene data show CDR1 as SGHVS and CDR2 as FNYEAQ. The DNA for the CDR3 is TGTGCCAGCAGCGATGGACAGGGGTTAGTGGAGACCCAGTACTTC. It encodes CASSDGQGLVETQYF.

The table lists this clonotype with many counts. The junction does not match germline at one end; this may be a read error. V usage is TRBV3-1 and J usage is TRBJ2-2, with D unclear. CDR1 is LGHDT and CDR2 is YNNKEL in the germline V gene (reference sequence). CDR3 size: 11 residues. For the CDR3, the DNA is TGTGCCAGCAGACAAGCCGGGGAGCTGTTTTTT. It specifies CASRQAGELFF.

In this sample, this clonotype turned up many times. V gene TRBV18 combines with J gene TRBJ1-1; possibly TRBD1 for D (5 bases). Trimming took 2 bases from V and 8 from J, leaving 21 bases between them. The CDR3 loop spans 16 amino acids. Germline V lookup: CDR1 KGHSH, CDR2 LQKENI. CDR3 protein: CASSPFSRGVLGEAFF. The CDR3 DNA follows: TGTGCCAGCTCACCATTCTCTCGGGGCGTTTTGGGCGAAGCTTTCTTT.

This clonotype was detected many times. V and J are TRBV2 and TRBJ2-2; D remains ambiguous. This CDR3 is 13 amino acids long. The ends were cut back, 7 bases at V and 4 bases at J, with 10 bases in the middle. CDR1 is SNHLY, CDR2 FYNNEI, per germline. The CDR3 bases are TGTGCCAGCACCCCGGACGCCACCGGGGAGCTGTTTTTT. Translated, it gives CASTPDATGELFF.

A remark on this clonotype: With a much larger clone just one base away, this may be a read error. The conserved final phenylalanine or tryptophan is absent from the CDR3, which likely points to a read error. This chain links TRBV2 with TRBJ1-3; unclear D gene. The CDR3 runs 15 residues. Germline CDR1 reads SNHLY; CDR2 reads FYNNEI. Trimming took off 6 bases at V and 4 bases at J, with 16 bases between the two ends. In DNA form, the CDR3 reads TGTGCCAGCAGACTCGACAAAAAGGTGGGAAACACCATATATTTA. Amino acids: CASRLDKKVGNTIYL.

This clonotype showed up many times. This chain links TRBV12-3 or TRBV12-4 with TRBJ2-5, with 9 bases identical to TRBD2. The CDR3 extends over 18 amino acids. The V and J ends lost 3 bases and 5 bases, in that order; junction bases with no gene match: 16. The CDR3 DNA is TGTGCCAGCAGTTTCTCCCCTGGCGGGAGGGCCTGGTTGGAGACCCAGTACTTC. Translating it yields CASSFSPGGRAWLETQYF.